Given below is one TCR beta chain in context. The sample belongs to a study of metastatic and nonmetastatic thyroid tumors. Germline CDR1 reads SGHRS; CDR2 reads YFSETQ. The CDR3 is made up of 16 amino acids. V trimming: 6 bases; J trimming: 3 bases; junction bases outside the gene matches: 8. TCRdb used MiXCR to call clones anew from the PCR reads. Of approximately 31,000 clones listed, about 18% are singletons. No treatment of any kind had been given to any patient before thyroid surgery. This chain uses TRBV5-1 with TRBJ2-1; 11 nucleotides align to TRBD2. This sequence originates from a female donor with papillary thyroid cancer or a benign thyroid nodule (not recorded which). Some clones in this sample may be carry-over from other donors' samples. What was sequenced was blood. The CDR3 sequence is CASNPSLAGGYNEQFF. The CDR3 region has the DNA TGCGCCAGCAACCCGTCTCTAGCGGGAGGCTACAATGAGCAGTTCTTC.